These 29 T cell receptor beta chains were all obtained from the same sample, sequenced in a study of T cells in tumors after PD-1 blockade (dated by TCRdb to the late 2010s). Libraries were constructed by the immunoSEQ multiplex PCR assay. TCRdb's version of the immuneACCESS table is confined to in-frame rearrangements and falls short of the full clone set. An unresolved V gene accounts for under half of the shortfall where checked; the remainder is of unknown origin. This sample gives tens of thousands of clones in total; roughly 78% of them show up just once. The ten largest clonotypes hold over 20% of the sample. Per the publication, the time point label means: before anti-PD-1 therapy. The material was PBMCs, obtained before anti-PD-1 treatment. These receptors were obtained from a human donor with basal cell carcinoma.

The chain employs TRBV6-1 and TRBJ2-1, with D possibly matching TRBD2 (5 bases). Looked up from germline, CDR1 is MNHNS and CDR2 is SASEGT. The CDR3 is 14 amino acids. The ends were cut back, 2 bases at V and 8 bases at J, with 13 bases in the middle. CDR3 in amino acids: CASSERQEVDEQFF. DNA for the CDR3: TGTGCCAGCAGTGAACGGCAGGAGGTCGATGAGCAGTTCTTC.

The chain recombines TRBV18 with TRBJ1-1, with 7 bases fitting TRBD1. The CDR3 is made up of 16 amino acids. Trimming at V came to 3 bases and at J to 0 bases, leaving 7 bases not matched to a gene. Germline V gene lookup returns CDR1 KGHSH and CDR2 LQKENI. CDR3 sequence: CASSPRRGLLNTEAFF. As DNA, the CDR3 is TGTGCCAGCTCACCTCGGAGGGGGCTGTTGAACACTGAAGCTTTCTTT.

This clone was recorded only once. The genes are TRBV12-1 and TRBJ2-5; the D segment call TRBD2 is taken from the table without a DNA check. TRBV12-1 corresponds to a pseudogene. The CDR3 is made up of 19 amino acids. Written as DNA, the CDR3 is TGTGCCAGCAGCCCGGGGGAAGCGGGAGGGCCAGGTTGGCTAGAGACCCAGTACTTC. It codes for CASSPGEAGGPGWLETQYF.

CDR3 nucleotide sequence: TGTGCCACCAGTGATGCGACTAGCCGGGGCACAGATACGCAGTATTTT. Translating gives CATSDATSRGTDTQYF. The chain joins TRBV24-1 to TRBJ2-3; 7 nucleotides match TRBD2. This CDR3 has 16 residues. Germline V gene sequence: CDR1 KGHDR, CDR2 SFDVKD. V shed 3 bases, J shed 1 base, and the junction held 6 bases outside the gene matches.

CDR3 sequence: CASSPGQGTGELFF. The DNA of the CDR3 is TGTGCCAGCAGCCCCGGACAGGGGACCGGGGAGCTGTTTTTT. This rearrangement joins TRBV7-2 to TRBJ2-2; 9 bases line up with TRBD1. The trim removed 5 bases at V and 5 bases at J, leaving 3 bases unmatched. From germline, CDR1 is SGHTA and CDR2 FQGNSA. The CDR3 is 14 amino acids.

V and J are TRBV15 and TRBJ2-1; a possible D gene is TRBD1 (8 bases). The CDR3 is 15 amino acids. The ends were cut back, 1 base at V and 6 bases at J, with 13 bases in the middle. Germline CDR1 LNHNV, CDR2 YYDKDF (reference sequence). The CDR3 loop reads CATSRGTGGANEQFF. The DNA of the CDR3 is TGTGCCACCAGCAGAGGAACAGGGGGGGCCAATGAGCAGTTCTTC. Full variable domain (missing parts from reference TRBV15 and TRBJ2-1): DAMVIQNPRYQVTQFGKPVTLSCSQTLNHNVMYWYQQKSSQAPKLLFHYYDKDFNNEADTPDNFQSRRPNTSFCFLDIRSPGLGDTAMYLCATSRGTGGANEQFFGPGTRLTVL.

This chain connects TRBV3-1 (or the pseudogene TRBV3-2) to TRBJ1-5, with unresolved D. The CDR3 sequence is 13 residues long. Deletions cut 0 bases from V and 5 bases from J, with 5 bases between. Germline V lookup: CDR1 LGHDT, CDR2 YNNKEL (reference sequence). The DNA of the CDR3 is TGTGCCAGCAGCCAAGACCGGGATCAGCCCCAGCATTTT. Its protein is CASSQDRDQPQHF.

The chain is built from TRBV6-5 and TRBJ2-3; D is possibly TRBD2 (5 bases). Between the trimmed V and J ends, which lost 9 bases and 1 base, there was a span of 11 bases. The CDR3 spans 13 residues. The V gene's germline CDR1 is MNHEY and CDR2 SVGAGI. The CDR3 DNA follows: TGTGCCAGTGGACTGTTCGGCACAGATACGCAGTATTTT. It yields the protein CASGLFGTDTQYF.

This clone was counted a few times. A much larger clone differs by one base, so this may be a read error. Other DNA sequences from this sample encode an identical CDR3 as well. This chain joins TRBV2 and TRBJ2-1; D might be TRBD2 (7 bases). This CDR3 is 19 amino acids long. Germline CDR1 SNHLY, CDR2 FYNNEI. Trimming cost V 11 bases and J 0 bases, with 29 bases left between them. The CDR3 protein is CACCYGGAGVGSSYNEQFF. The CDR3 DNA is TGTGCCTGCTGTTATGGGGGGGCGGGGGTGGGGAGCTCCTACAATGAGCAGTTCTTC.

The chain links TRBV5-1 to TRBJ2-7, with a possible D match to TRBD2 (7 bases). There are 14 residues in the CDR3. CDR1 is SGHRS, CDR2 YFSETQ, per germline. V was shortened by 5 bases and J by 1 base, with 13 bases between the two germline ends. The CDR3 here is CASRTGGASYEQYF. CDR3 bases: TGCGCCAGCAGGACGGGGGGCGCTTCCTACGAGCAGTACTTC.

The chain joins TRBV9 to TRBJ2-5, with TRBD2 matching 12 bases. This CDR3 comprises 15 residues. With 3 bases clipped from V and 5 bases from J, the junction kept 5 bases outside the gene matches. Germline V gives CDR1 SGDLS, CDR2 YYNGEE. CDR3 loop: CASSGLAGGQETQYF. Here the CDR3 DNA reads TGTGCCAGCAGCGGCCTAGCGGGGGGGCAGGAGACCCAGTACTTC.

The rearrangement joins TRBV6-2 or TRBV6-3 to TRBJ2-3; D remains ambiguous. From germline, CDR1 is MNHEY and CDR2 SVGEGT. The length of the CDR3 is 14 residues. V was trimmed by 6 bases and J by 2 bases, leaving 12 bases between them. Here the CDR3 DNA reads TGTGCCAGCAGCCCCGGGCTTCCCACAGATACGCAGTATTTT. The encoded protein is CASSPGLPTDTQYF.

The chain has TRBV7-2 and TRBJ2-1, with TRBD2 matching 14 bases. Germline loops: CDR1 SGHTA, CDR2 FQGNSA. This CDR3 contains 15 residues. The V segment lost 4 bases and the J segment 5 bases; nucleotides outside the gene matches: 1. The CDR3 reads CASSWGLAGDNEQFF. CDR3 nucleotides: TGTGCCAGCAGCTGGGGACTAGCGGGGGACAATGAGCAGTTCTTC.

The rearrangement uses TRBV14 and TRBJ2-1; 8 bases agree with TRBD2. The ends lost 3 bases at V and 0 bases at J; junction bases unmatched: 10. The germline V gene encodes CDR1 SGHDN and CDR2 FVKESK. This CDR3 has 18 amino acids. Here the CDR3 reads CASSQLTLAGRSYNEQFF. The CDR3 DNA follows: TGTGCCAGCAGCCAGCTCACCTTAGCGGGACGCTCCTACAATGAGCAGTTCTTC.

The CDR3 region is CASSREGYEQFF. The CDR3 coding sequence is TGTGCCAGCAGCCGAGAGGGTTATGAGCAGTTCTTC. V usage is TRBV3-1 (or the pseudogene TRBV3-2) and J usage is TRBJ2-1; D is perhaps TRBD2 (5 bases). This CDR3 comprises 12 residues. CDR1 and CDR2 from the germline V gene are LGHDT and YNNKEL (reference sequence). V lost 4 bases, J lost 8 bases, and 9 bases lay in between.

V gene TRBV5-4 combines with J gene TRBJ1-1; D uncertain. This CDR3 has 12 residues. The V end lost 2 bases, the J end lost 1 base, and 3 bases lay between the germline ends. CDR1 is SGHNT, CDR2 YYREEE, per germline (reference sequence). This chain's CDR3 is CASSFGNTEAFF. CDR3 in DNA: TGTGCCAGCAGCTTTGGGAACACTGAAGCTTTCTTT.

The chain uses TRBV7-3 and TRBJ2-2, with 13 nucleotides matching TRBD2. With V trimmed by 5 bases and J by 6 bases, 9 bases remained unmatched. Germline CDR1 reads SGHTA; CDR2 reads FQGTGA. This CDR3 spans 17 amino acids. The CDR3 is CASSATRLAGGPGELFF. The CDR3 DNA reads TGTGCCAGCAGCGCTACACGACTAGCGGGAGGTCCCGGGGAGCTGTTTTTT.

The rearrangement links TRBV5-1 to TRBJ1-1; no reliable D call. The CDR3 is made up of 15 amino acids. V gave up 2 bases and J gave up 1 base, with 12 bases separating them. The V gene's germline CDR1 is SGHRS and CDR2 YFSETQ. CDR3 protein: CASSLLNGENTEAFF. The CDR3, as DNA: TGCGCCAGCAGCTTATTAAATGGGGAGAACACTGAAGCTTTCTTT.

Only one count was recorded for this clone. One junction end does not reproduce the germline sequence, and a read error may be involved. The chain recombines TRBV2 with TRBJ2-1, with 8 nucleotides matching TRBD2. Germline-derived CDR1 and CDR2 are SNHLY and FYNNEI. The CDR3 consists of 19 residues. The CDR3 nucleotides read TGTCCCAGCCGTGACGGGGGGGCGGGGGCGGGGAGCTCCTACAATGAGCAGTTCTTC. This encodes CPSRDGGAGAGSSYNEQFF.

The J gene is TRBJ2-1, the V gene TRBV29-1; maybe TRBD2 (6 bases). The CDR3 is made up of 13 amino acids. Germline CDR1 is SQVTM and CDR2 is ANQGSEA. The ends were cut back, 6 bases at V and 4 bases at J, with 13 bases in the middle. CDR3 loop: CSVGRDSYNEQFF. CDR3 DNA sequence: TGCAGCGTCGGGCGGGACTCTTACAATGAGCAGTTCTTC.

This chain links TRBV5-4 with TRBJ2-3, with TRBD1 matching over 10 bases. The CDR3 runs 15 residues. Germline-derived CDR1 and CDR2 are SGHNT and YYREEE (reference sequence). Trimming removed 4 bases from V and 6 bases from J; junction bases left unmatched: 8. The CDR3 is CASSTRQGARDTQYF. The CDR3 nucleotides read TGTGCCAGCAGCACCCGACAGGGGGCAAGGGATACGCAGTATTTT.

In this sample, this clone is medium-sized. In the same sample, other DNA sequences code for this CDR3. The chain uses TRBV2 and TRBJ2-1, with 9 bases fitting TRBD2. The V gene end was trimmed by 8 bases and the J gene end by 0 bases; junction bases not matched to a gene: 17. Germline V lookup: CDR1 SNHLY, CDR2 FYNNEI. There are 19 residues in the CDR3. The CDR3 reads CASCYGGAREGSSYNEQFF. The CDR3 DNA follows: TGTGCCAGCTGTTATGGGGGGGCGCGGGAGGGGAGCTCCTACAATGAGCAGTTCTTC.

Written as DNA, the CDR3 is TGCGCCAGCAGTTTAACCGGGACTAGTGACGAGACCCAGTACTTC. As protein: CASSLTGTSDETQYF. This chain links TRBV5-1 with TRBJ2-5, with 8 nucleotides matching TRBD2. Germline CDR1 is SGHRS and CDR2 is YFSETQ. The CDR3 loop spans 15 amino acids. Trimming removed 5 bases from V and 5 bases from J; junction bases left unmatched: 11.

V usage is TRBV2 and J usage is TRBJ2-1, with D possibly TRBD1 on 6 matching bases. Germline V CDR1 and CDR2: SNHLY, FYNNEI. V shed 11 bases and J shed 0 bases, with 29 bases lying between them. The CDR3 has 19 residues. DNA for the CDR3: TGTGCCCGCTGTGACGGGTGGGGGCGGGTGGGGAGCTCCTACAATGAGCAGTTCTTC. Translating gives CARCDGWGRVGSSYNEQFF.

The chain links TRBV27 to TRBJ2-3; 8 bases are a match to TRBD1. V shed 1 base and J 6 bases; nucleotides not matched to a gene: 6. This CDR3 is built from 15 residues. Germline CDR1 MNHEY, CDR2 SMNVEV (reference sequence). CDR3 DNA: TGTGCCAGCAGTTTATGGGACAGGCGGCGGGATACGCAGTATTTT. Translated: CASSLWDRRRDTQYF.

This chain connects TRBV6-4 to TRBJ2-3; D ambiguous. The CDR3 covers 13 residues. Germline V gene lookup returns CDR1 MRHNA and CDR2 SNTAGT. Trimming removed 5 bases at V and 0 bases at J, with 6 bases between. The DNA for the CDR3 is TGTGCCAGCAGTCAGACCAGCACAGATACGCAGTATTTT. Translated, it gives CASSQTSTDTQYF.

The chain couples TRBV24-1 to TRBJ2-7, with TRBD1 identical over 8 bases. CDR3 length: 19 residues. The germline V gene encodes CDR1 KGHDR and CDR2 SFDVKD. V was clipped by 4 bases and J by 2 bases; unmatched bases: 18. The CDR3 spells CATSDGKGQGQIRPYEQYF. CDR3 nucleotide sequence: TGTGCCACCAGTGACGGTAAAGGACAGGGCCAAATTCGCCCCTACGAGCAGTACTTC.

In DNA, the CDR3 is TGTGCCAGCAGTGGTGGGGGGCCCAATTCACCCCTCCACTTT. This translates into CASSGGGPNSPLHF. The rearrangement joins TRBV2 to TRBJ1-6; D might be TRBD1 (6 bases). CDR1 SNHLY and CDR2 FYNNEI come from the germline V gene. The CDR3 covers 14 residues. V dropped 4 bases and J dropped 7 bases, with 11 bases sitting between them.

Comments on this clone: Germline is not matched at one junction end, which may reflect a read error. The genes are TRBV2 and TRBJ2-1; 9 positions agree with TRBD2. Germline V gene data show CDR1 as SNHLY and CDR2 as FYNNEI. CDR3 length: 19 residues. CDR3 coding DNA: TGTCCCAGCTGTGATGGGGGGGGGCGGGAGGGGAGCTCCTACAATGAGCAGTTCTTC. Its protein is CPSCDGGGREGSSYNEQFF.